A single sample gave rise to the 11 T cell receptor beta chains below, sequenced in a study of T cell changes during pregnancy in multiple sclerosis. Sequenced by immunoSEQ multiplex PCR; TCRdb stores in-frame clones only, minus some. This sample has about 23,000 clones, with approximately 84% found just once. The starting material was CD8+ T cells from peripheral blood mononuclear cells, obtained after pregnancy. The receptors stem from a female donor with multiple sclerosis, enrolled in a pregnancy study.

This clone has just one count. CDR3 protein: CASSFLQSSYNEQFF. DNA for the CDR3: TGTGCCAGCAGCTTCCTACAGAGCTCCTACAATGAGCAGTTCTTC. The genes are TRBV5-6 and TRBJ2-1; D remains ambiguous. V lost 2 bases and J lost 0, with 9 bases in between. CDR1 is SGHDT, CDR2 YYEEEE, per germline. The CDR3 spans 15 residues.

This clone has just one count. V usage is TRBV7-6 and J usage is TRBJ2-5; 12 bases align to TRBD2. With 4 bases clipped from V and 6 bases from J, the junction kept 9 bases outside the gene matches. The length of the CDR3 is 16 residues. Germline V CDR1 and CDR2: SGHVS, FNYEAQ. CDR3 bases: TGTGCCAGCAGCTCAAGACTAGCGGGAGTGGTACAGACCCAGTACTTC. Its protein is CASSSRLAGVVQTQYF.

The rearrangement links TRBV19 to TRBJ2-7; TRBD2 is a possible D gene (6 bases). This CDR3 is 15 amino acids long. Germline V gene lookup returns CDR1 LNHDA and CDR2 SQIVND (reference sequence). The V end lost 0 bases, the J end lost 3 bases, and 12 bases lay between the germline ends. The CDR3: CASSIDLGGFYEQYF. In nucleotides, the CDR3 is TGTGCCAGTAGTATAGATCTCGGAGGGTTCTACGAGCAGTACTTC. The full variable domain, in which reference TRBV19 and TRBJ2-7 provide the parts outside the CDR3, is DGGITQSPKYLFRKEGQNVTLSCEQNLNHDAMYWYRQDPGQGLRLIYYSQIVNDFQKGDIAEGYSVSREKKESFPLTVTSAQKNPTAFYLCASSIDLGGFYEQYFGPGTRLTVT.

V is TRBV27 and J is TRBJ1-1, with a tentative D call TRBD1 (6 bases). Germline CDR1 reads MNHEY; CDR2 reads SMNVEV (reference sequence). V lost 8 bases and J lost 4, with 14 bases in between. The CDR3 covers 13 residues. This chain's CDR3 is CASRFQGSTEAFF. The CDR3 DNA sequence: TGTGCCAGCCGATTTCAGGGGAGCACTGAAGCTTTCTTT.

This clone is medium-sized within its sample. The V gene is TRBV6-4, the J gene TRBJ1-1; 7 bases match TRBD1. CDR1 and CDR2 from the germline V gene are MRHNA and SNTAGT. Losses at the gene ends were 2 bases for V and 1 base for J; bases not matched to a gene: 1. CDR3 size: 14 residues. CDR3 DNA: TGTGCCAGCAGTGACGGGACAGAGAACACTGAAGCTTTCTTT. Translated, it gives CASSDGTENTEAFF.

The chain combines TRBV29-1 with TRBJ2-1; a weak D match, TRBD1 (5 bases). Per the germline V gene, CDR1 is SQVTM and CDR2 is ANQGSEA. The CDR3 has 16 amino acids. Trimming took off 2 bases at V and 6 bases at J, with 20 bases between the two ends. CDR3 nucleotides: TGCAGCGTTGAAATATCGGTATGGTACAGGTCCAATGAGCAGTTCTTC. This gives the protein CSVEISVWYRSNEQFF.

The rearrangement joins TRBV4-3 to TRBJ2-1; D is unclear. Germline V lookup: CDR1 LGHNA, CDR2 YSLEER. V was trimmed by 4 bases and J by 4 bases, leaving 14 bases between them. The CDR3 has 15 residues. This CDR3 is CASSPIIQVYNEQFF. The CDR3 coding sequence is TGCGCCAGCAGCCCTATCATCCAGGTTTACAATGAGCAGTTCTTC.

The chain has TRBV7-6 and TRBJ2-7; 9 bases fit TRBD2. The CDR3 extends over 15 amino acids. J gave up 7 bases and V 1 base, and 8 bases lay outside the gene matches. Germline V gives CDR1 SGHVS, CDR2 FNYEAQ. CDR3 bases: TGTGCCAGCAGCTTAGGGGCGGGAGGGCCTCGAGAGCAGTACTTC. Translated, it gives CASSLGAGGPREQYF.

The chain carries TRBV19 and TRBJ2-2; 10 nucleotides line up with TRBD2. The CDR3 spans 15 residues. V lost 5 bases and J lost 5; bases outside the gene matches: 5. CDR1 LNHDA and CDR2 SQIVND come from the germline V gene (reference sequence). The CDR3 sequence is CASSPSGRGTGELFF. CDR3 in DNA: TGTGCCAGTAGTCCTAGCGGGAGAGGAACCGGGGAGCTGTTTTTT.

This clone was seen just once. The chain carries TRBV6-5 and TRBJ1-5; D perhaps matches TRBD1 (5 bases). The ends were cut back, 0 bases at V and 5 bases at J, with 11 bases in the middle. Germline V gives CDR1 MNHEY, CDR2 SVGAGI. CDR3 length equals 15 residues. The CDR3 region is CASSYSGAADQPQHF. As DNA, the CDR3 is TGTGCCAGCAGTTACTCAGGGGCTGCGGATCAGCCCCAGCATTTT.

The chain has TRBV6-6 and TRBJ2-5, with TRBD2 matching over 7 bases. Trimming took 0 bases from V and 4 from J; bases not matched to a gene: 8. The germline V gene has CDR1 MNHNY and CDR2 SVGAGI (reference sequence). This CDR3 has 16 residues. The chain's CDR3 is CASSYSPMGGGETQYF. In DNA form, the CDR3 reads TGTGCCAGCAGTTACTCGCCCATGGGGGGGGGAGAGACCCAGTACTTC.